This record covers a single TCR beta chain. Relative to the germline gene, one junction end is altered; a read error may explain this. These data are taken from a study of blood T cells in healthy people across ages. The CDR3 has 15 amino acids. Per germline, CDR1 SGHRS and CDR2 YFSETQ. A sample-barcoded 5' primer and a J-beta primer mix were used in a second PCR of roughly 7 to 11 cycles. TCRdb independently ran MiXCR on the 5' RACE reads; one entry per CDR3 protein. The sample holds around 790,000 distinct CDR3 sequences; 44% are singletons and the top ten take about 21%. The V and J genes are TRBV5-1 and TRBJ2-7; 9 positions match TRBD1. Sequencing input: blood. The sequence came from a man in his sixties in good health. CDR3 bases: TGCACCAGCAGCACCCCGGACAGGGGTCCCTACGAGCAGTACTTC. Translated, it gives CTSSTPDRGPYEQYF.